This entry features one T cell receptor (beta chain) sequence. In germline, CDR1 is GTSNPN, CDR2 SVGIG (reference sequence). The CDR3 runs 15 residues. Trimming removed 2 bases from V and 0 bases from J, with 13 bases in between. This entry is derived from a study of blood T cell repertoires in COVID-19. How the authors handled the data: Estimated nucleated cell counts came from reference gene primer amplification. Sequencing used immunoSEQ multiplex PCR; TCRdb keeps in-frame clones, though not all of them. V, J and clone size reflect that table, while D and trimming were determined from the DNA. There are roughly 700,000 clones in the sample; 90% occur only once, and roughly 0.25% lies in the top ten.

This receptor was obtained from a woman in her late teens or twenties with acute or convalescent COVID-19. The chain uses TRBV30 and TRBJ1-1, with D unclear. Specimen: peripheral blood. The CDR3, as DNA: TGTGCCTGGAGTCTAGGCCCCACGATGAACACTGAAGCTTTCTTT. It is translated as CAWSLGPTMNTEAFF.